The source of this T cell receptor (beta chain) is a study of T cells expressing NK-cell markers. About the study: The authors derived TCR beta repertoires from sorted CD3+CD56+NKG2C+, CD3+CD56+NKG2C- and CD3+CD56-NKG2C+ T cells.

5'RACE template switching built TCR beta cDNA with unique molecular identifiers. TCRdb re-called the 5' RACE reads, yielding one record per CDR3 amino acid sequence without DNA. This sample's clone table lists 160,000 or so distinct CDR3 sequences. Germline V gene data show CDR1 as MGHDK and CDR2 as SYGVNS. The CDR3 loop spans 14 amino acids. The sample consisted of blood T cells: a sorted CD56 or NKG2C T cell subset, CD4+ or CD8+ T cells, or bulk PBMC T cells (not recorded which). The V call is TRBV25-1, the J call TRBJ1-2; TCRdb's D gene call, TRBD1, goes unchecked for lack of DNA. The TCR sequence derives from a woman between 18 and 70 years old in good health. The CDR3 sequence is CASSPTGYNYGYTF.